The T cell receptor beta chain under discussion was sequenced for a study of blood T cell repertoires in COVID-19. Study background: Sites in the United States, Italy and Spain provided acute and convalescent COVID-19 samples. PBMCs, B-cell-depleted T cells, or T cells were the source of the cDNA or gDNA that made up the material.

In the source study's methods: From reference gene primer amplification, estimates of nucleated cell counts were derived. Method: immunoSEQ multiplex PCR; TCRdb's copy keeps in-frame clones and lacks some. V and J calls and clone size come straight from that table; D and trimming were deduced from the DNA. The table has roughly 200,000 clones, 75% to 90% seen once. A word on this clone: The DNA is omitted, as the CDR3 cannot be located on it reliably, and the CDR3 follows TCRdb's listing.

The sequence derives from a woman aged 55 to 70 with acute or convalescent COVID-19. Material: peripheral blood.

The CDR3: CASSLEGSGSFLETQYF. V is TRBV11-2 and J is TRBJ2-5; the D segment call TRBD2 is taken from the table without a DNA check. The CDR3 adds up to 17 amino acids, both ends counted. In germline, CDR1 is SGHAT, CDR2 FQNNGV.